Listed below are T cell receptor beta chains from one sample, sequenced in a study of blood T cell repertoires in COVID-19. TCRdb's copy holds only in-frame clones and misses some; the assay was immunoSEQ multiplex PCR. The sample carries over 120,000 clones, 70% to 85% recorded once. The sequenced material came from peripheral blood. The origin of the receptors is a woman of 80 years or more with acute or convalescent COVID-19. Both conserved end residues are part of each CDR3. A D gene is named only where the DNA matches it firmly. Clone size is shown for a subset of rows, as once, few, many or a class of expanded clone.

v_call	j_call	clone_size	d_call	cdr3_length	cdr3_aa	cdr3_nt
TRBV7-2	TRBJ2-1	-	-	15	CASSRRVASYNEQFF	TGTGCCAGCAGCCGGAGGGTAGCCTCCTACAATGAGCAGTTCTTC
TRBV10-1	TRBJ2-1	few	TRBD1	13	CASSEQGEQGQFF	TGCGCCAGCAGTGAACAGGGGGAACAGGGGCAGTTCTTC
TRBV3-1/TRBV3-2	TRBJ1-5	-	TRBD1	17	CASSPWTGGRGNQPQHF	TGTGCCAGCAGCCCTTGGACAGGGGGCCGAGGCAATCAGCCCCAGCATTTT
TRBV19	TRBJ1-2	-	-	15	CASSIVGDSYDGYTF	TGTGCCAGTAGTATAGTAGGCGACAGCTATGATGGCTACACCTTC
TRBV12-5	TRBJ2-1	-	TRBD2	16	CASGSQAGGSYNEQFF	TGTGCTAGTGGTTCCCAAGCGGGGGGCTCCTACAATGAGCAGTTCTTC
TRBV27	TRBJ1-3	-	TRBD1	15	CASSLDRDSGNTIYF	TGTGCCAGCAGTTTGGACAGGGACTCTGGAAACACCATATATTTT
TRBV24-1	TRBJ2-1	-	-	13	CATSDSLRGEQFF	TGTGCCACCAGTGATAGTTTGCGGGGAGAGCAGTTCTTC
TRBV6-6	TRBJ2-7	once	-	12	CAGSGGSYEQYF	TGTGCCGGCTCGGGGGGCTCGTACGAGCAGTACTTC
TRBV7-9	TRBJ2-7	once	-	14	CASSLRQRAYEQYF	TGTGCCAGCAGCTTACGACAGAGAGCCTACGAGCAGTACTTC
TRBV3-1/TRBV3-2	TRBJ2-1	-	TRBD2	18	CASSQGGWLAGAYNEQFF	TGTGCCAGCAGCCAAGGGGGGTGGCTAGCGGGGGCCTACAATGAGCAGTTCTTC
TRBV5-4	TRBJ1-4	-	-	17	CASSLGTPGPGRGKLFF	TGTGCCAGCAGCTTGGGGACTCCGGGACCCGGGAGGGGAAAACTGTTTTTT
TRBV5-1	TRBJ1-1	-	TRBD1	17	CASSFRPGTGTNTEAFF	TGCGCCAGCAGCTTCCGACCCGGGACAGGCACCAACACTGAAGCTTTCTTT
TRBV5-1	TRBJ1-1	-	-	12	CASRVRDTEAFF	TGCGCCAGTCGAGTCAGGGACACTGAAGCTTTCTTT
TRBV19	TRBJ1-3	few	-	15	CASSTQASSGNTIYF	TGTGCCAGTAGTACACAGGCGAGCTCTGGAAACACCATATATTTT
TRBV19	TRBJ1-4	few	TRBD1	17	CASTDRGKLSTNEKLFF	TGTGCCAGTACTGACAGGGGAAAACTGTCAACTAATGAAAAACTGTTTTTT
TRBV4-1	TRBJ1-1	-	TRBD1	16	CASSRGTGRMNTEAFF	TGCGCCAGCAGCCGCGGGACAGGGAGGATGAACACTGAAGCTTTCTTT
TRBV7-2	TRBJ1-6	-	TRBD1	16	CASSSDRGVVNSPLHF	TGTGCCAGCAGCTCGGACAGGGGGGTTGTTAATTCACCCCTCCACTTT
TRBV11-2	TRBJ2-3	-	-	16	CASSFHGHSLTDTQYF	TGTGCCAGCAGCTTTCACGGTCATTCCCTCACAGATACGCAGTATTTT
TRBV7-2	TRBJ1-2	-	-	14	CASSSRQGWVGYTF	TGTGCCAGCAGCTCCAGGCAGGGATGGGTCGGCTACACCTTC
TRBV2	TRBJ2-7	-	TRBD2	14	CASSITSGVGEQYF	TGTGCCAGCAGTATTACTAGCGGGGTTGGCGAGCAGTACTTC
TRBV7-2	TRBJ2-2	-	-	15	CASSLRTRNTGELFF	TGTGCCAGCAGCTTACGGACAAGGAACACCGGGGAGCTGTTTTTT
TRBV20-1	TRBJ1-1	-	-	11	CSARGSIEAFF	TGCAGTGCTAGGGGGAGTATTGAAGCTTTCTTT
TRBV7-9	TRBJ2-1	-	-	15	CASMGIYSGDNEQFF	TGTGCCAGCATGGGGATCTATAGCGGTGACAATGAGCAGTTCTTC
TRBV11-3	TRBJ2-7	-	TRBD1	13	CASSQQGAAEQYF	TGTGCCAGCAGCCAACAGGGGGCGGCCGAGCAGTACTTC
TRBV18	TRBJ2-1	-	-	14	CASSPQGDYNEQFF	TGTGCCAGCTCACCACAGGGGGACTACAATGAGCAGTTCTTC
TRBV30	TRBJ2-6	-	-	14	CAWAGDSGANVLTF	TGTGCCTGGGCAGGGGACTCTGGGGCCAACGTCCTGACTTTC